These 19 T cell receptor beta chains were sequenced from one sample in a study of blood T cells in healthy people across ages. The use of a sample-barcoded 5' primer and a J-beta primer mix characterized a second PCR of roughly 6 to 11 cycles. MiXCR, applied by TCRdb to the 5' RACE reads, yields one record per CDR3 protein. The data contain 660,000 or so distinct CDR3 sequences, approximately 50% of them singletons. Sample: blood. Every receptor here comes from a man in his fifties or sixties in good health.

Here the CDR3 DNA reads TGTGCCAGCAGCTCAGACGCAGGGGGCTGGCAAGAGACCCAGTACTTC. Translated: CASSSDAGGWQETQYF. This rearrangement joins TRBV5-6 to TRBJ2-5, with 8 bases identical to TRBD1. Germline-derived CDR1 and CDR2 are SGHDT and YYEEEE. Trimming at V came to 3 bases and at J to 2 bases, leaving 9 bases not matched to a gene. The CDR3 spans 16 residues.

This chain uses TRBV5-1 with TRBJ1-1; D is uncertain. Germline CDR1 is SGHRS and CDR2 is YFSETQ. The germline V and J ends were trimmed by 5 bases and 5 bases, with 10 bases remaining between them. The CDR3 is 12 amino acids. The CDR3 is CASRPEGTEAFF. The CDR3 coding sequence is TGCGCCAGCAGACCCGAGGGAACTGAAGCTTTCTTT.

This clonotype was detected only a few times. V and J are TRBV7-2 and TRBJ2-3; possible D gene TRBD1, 5 bases. This CDR3 spans 15 amino acids. The germline V and J ends were trimmed by 1 base and 6 bases, with 14 bases remaining between them. The germline V gene has CDR1 SGHTA and CDR2 FQGNSA. The CDR3 region is CASSLGANQGDTQYF. The CDR3 DNA follows: TGTGCCAGCAGCTTAGGGGCAAATCAGGGCGATACGCAGTATTTT.

This rearrangement joins TRBV20-1 to TRBJ1-4; D is ambiguous. Trimming removed 3 bases at V and 3 bases at J, with 8 bases between. The length of the CDR3 is 13 residues. Germline values: CDR1 DFQATT, CDR2 SNEGSKA (reference sequence). In DNA, the CDR3 is TGCAGTGCTAGGGGAGAATCTAATGAAAAACTGTTTTTT. Protein product: CSARGESNEKLFF.

V is TRBV20-1 and J is TRBJ1-6, with 9 bases that match TRBD1. Germline trimming cut 6 bases from V and 13 bases from J; bases unmatched to any gene: 13. The germline CDR1 and CDR2 sequences are DFQATT and SNEGSKA (reference sequence). The CDR3 extends over 14 amino acids. CDR3 protein: CSATPGQGSSPLHF. CDR3 in DNA: TGCAGTGCCACTCCGGGACAGGGATCTTCCCCCCTCCACTTT.

This clonotype turned up a few times. The chain joins TRBV25-1 to TRBJ2-5; 9 nucleotides line up with TRBD1. The J segment lost 1 base and the V segment lost 4 bases, leaving 22 bases of the junction unmatched. This CDR3 is 21 amino acids long. Germline lookup yields CDR1 MGHDK and CDR2 SYGVNS. The DNA for the CDR3 is TGTGCCAGCAGTGCCCCCAACCGCCGCGGGGGACAGGGACTCCTCCAAGAGACCCAGTACTTC. Translated: CASSAPNRRGGQGLLQETQYF.

The chain uses TRBV7-2 and TRBJ1-5; 8 bases match TRBD1. Per the germline V gene, CDR1 is SGHTA and CDR2 is FQGNSA. The CDR3 has 13 residues. The V and J ends lost 8 bases and 6 bases, in that order; junction bases with no gene match: 6. CDR3 region: CASGQGEGQPQHF. The CDR3 DNA is TGTGCCAGCGGACAGGGAGAAGGTCAGCCCCAGCATTTT.

In its sample, this clonotype was seen a few times. This chain uses TRBV20-1 with TRBJ2-3; 10 positions match TRBD1. The V and J ends lost 5 bases and 3 bases, in that order; junction bases with no gene match: 5. Germline V gene lookup returns CDR1 DFQATT and CDR2 SNEGSKA (reference sequence). The CDR3 sequence is 14 residues long. DNA for the CDR3: TGCAGTGCTGGGACAGGGGTTCAAACAGATACGCAGTATTTT. This codes for CSAGTGVQTDTQYF.

V gene TRBV6-5 combines with J gene TRBJ2-1, with D perhaps matching TRBD2 (6 bases). V lost 7 bases and J lost 5, with 15 bases in between. The CDR3 runs to 14 residues. Germline CDR1 is MNHEY and CDR2 is SVGAGI. In nucleotides, the CDR3 is TGTGCCAGCACCTCCGGGACTCCAGACAATGAGCAGTTCTTC. The encoded protein is CASTSGTPDNEQFF.

As to this clonotype: Its ends do not fully match the called genes, so a read error is possible. This chain uses TRBV20-1 with TRBJ1-2, with TRBD1 matching over 8 bases. The CDR3 has 15 residues. The germline gives CDR1 DFQATT, CDR2 SNEGSKA (reference sequence). CDR3: CRARDYGTGHSGHTF. The DNA for the CDR3 is TGCAGAGCTAGAGATTATGGGACAGGTCATAGCGGCCACACCTTC.

This clonotype was seen repeatedly, ten times or more. The genes are TRBV28 and TRBJ2-5; D remains unclear. Trimming removed 6 bases at V and 4 bases at J, with 3 bases between. The germline gives CDR1 MDHEN, CDR2 SYDVKM. The CDR3 sequence is 10 residues long. The CDR3 reads CASRGETQYF. The CDR3, as DNA: TGTGCCAGCAGGGGAGAGACCCAGTACTTC.

This clonotype appeared a few times. The chain carries TRBV20-1 and TRBJ1-2; weak D call: TRBD1 (6 bases). This CDR3 is 16 amino acids long. Germline V lookup: CDR1 DFQATT, CDR2 SNEGSKA (reference sequence). V lost 6 bases and J lost 1, with 21 bases in between. The CDR3 region is CSADVSYRELNYGYTF. CDR3 bases: TGCAGTGCCGATGTGAGTTACAGGGAACTTAACTATGGCTACACCTTC.

The V gene is TRBV20-1, the J gene TRBJ2-2, with D perhaps given as TRBD1 or TRBD2 (5 bases each). V was shortened by 0 bases and J by 4 bases, with 12 bases between the two germline ends. CDR1 is DFQATT, CDR2 SNEGSKA, per germline (reference sequence). The CDR3 runs to 15 residues. The DNA of the CDR3 is TGCAGTGCTAGAGATCCAGGGAGAGGCACCGGGGAGCTGTTTTTT. Encoded protein: CSARDPGRGTGELFF.

Only a few counts were recorded for this clonotype. V gene TRBV6-2 or TRBV6-3 combines with J gene TRBJ2-5; 10 nucleotides agree with TRBD2. CDR1 is MNHEY and CDR2 is SVGEGT in the germline V gene. The CDR3 totals 19 residues. V shed 2 bases, J shed 0 bases, and the junction held 12 bases outside the gene matches. The CDR3 sequence is CASSYRLVGSGGYQETQYF. Here the CDR3 DNA reads TGTGCCAGCAGTTACAGACTCGTTGGTAGCGGGGGGTACCAAGAGACCCAGTACTTC.

The CDR3 nucleotides are TGTGCCAGCAGCCCCGTCTCTTCTCCCCGGCGGGTTTCACCCCTCCACTTT. Translated, it gives CASSPVSSPRRVSPLHF. V and J are TRBV6-6 and TRBJ1-6; D unresolved. The CDR3 loop spans 17 amino acids. The ends were cut back, 6 bases at V and 9 bases at J, with 24 bases in the middle. The germline V gene has CDR1 MNHNY and CDR2 SVGAGI (reference sequence).

This chain joins TRBV11-3 and TRBJ2-5, with D tentatively TRBD1 or TRBD2 (5 bases each). The ends were cut back, 5 bases at V and 5 bases at J, with 18 bases in the middle. The CDR3 extends over 15 amino acids. Germline lookup yields CDR1 SGHNT and CDR2 YENEEA. DNA for the CDR3: TGTGCCAGCAGCCCCGGACTCAAAGAGGGGGAGACCCAGTACTTC. Residues: CASSPGLKEGETQYF.

The rearrangement links TRBV5-1 to TRBJ2-3, with 11 bases matching TRBD2. V shed 5 bases, J shed 0 bases, and the junction held 8 bases outside the gene matches. Germline V CDR1 and CDR2: SGHRS, YFSETQ. This CDR3 spans 17 amino acids. For the CDR3, the DNA is TGCGCCAGCAGACTTCGACTAGCGGGGAAGAGCACAGATACGCAGTATTTT. This translates into CASRLRLAGKSTDTQYF. The whole variable domain, remainder taken from reference TRBV5-1 and TRBJ2-3, is KAGVTQTPRYLIKTRGQQVTLSCSPISGHRSVSWYQQTPGQGLQFLFEYFSETQRNKGNFPGRFSGRQFSNSRSEMNVSTLELGDSALYLCASRLRLAGKSTDTQYFGPGTRLTVL.

This chain links TRBV20-1 with TRBJ2-3; 7 bases match TRBD1. The CDR3 consists of 13 residues. V gave up 7 bases and J gave up 2 bases; unmatched junction bases: 6. The V gene's germline CDR1 is DFQATT and CDR2 SNEGSKA (reference sequence). The CDR3 sequence: CSVGTAATDTQYF. CDR3 DNA: TGCAGTGTCGGGACAGCTGCCACAGATACGCAGTATTTT.

This rearrangement joins TRBV10-3 to TRBJ2-4, with D perhaps TRBD2 (5 bases). Germline-derived CDR1 and CDR2 are ENHRY and SYGVKD. CDR3 length equals 16 residues. V was pared by 2 bases and J by 0 bases, with 11 bases between. The CDR3 reads CAISEVGEGAKNIQYF. The CDR3 DNA reads TGTGCCATCAGTGAGGTAGGAGAGGGAGCCAAAAACATTCAGTACTTC.